This T cell receptor (beta chain) was recovered during a study of breast tumors, draining lymph nodes, adjacent tissues. Study results and caveats: Data fit most tumor T cells coming from lymph node, expanding in tumor. Compared with lymph nodes, tumors were less diverse; compared with nontumor tissue, more.

Each CDR3 protein gets one entry after TCRdb re-called the multiplex PCR reads with MiXCR. In the table there are around 290,000 distinct CDR3 sequences, roughly 31% of which are singletons. This CDR3 is 13 amino acids long. Germline V lookup: CDR1 SGDLS, CDR2 YYNGEE. V lost 2 bases to trimming and J lost 7 bases, with 12 bases between them. The lymph nodes were axillary draining lymph nodes from breast cancer patients. This clonotype was recorded many times. Its cognate antigen is unknown. The chain has TRBV9 and TRBJ1-2, with D tentatively TRBD1 (6 bases). Sequencing was performed on axillary lymph node tissue. The TCR originated in a female donor with breast cancer. Some clones in this sample may be carry-over from other donors' samples. CDR3 nucleotides: TGTGCCAGCAGCGTTACGGGGGGCTCTGGCTACACCTTC. It codes for CASSVTGGSGYTF.